Following are 26 T cell receptor beta chains from one sample sequenced in a study of T cells after yellow fever vaccination (dated by TCRdb to between 2018 and 2020). What the treatment or condition label conveys for this sample: live attenuated yellow fever vaccine strain. To prepare the library, 5' RACE was applied. The sequencing machine was an Illumina HiSeq 2500. TCRdb itself trimmed the public reads at Q25 with fastp, ran MiXCR and retained productive beta chains. A single entry per CDR3 protein holds the most common genes and DNA from its merged rows. The sample yields hundreds of thousands of distinct CDR3 sequences; 15% to 20% were counted once. The top ten clones comprise 13% to 15% of the sample. Sequences were derived from PBMCs, sampled 15 days after the yellow fever booster vaccination. Every receptor here comes from a man aged 30 to 45 who received the YFV17D yellow fever vaccine.

V is TRBV18 and J is TRBJ2-3; D gene uncertain. There are 14 residues in the CDR3. Germline lookup yields CDR1 KGHSH and CDR2 LQKENI. V was clipped by 2 bases and J by 1 base, with 7 bases between them. CDR3 region: CASSPSYGTDTQYF. CDR3 in DNA: TGTGCCAGCTCACCATCCTACGGCACAGATACGCAGTATTTT.

This clonotype turned up a few times. This chain joins TRBV4-3 and TRBJ2-1, with 14 bases matching TRBD2. The germline gives CDR1 LGHNA, CDR2 YSLEER. This CDR3 has 17 amino acids. V shed 1 base, J shed 9 bases, and the junction held 8 bases outside the gene matches. DNA for the CDR3: TGCGCCAGCAGCCAAGCGGTGGGACTAGCGGGAGCCGGTGAGCAGTTCTTC. Translation: CASSQAVGLAGAGEQFF.

This clonotype has a handful of counts. J is TRBJ2-2 and V is TRBV20-1, with 11 bases that match TRBD2. The junction had 5 bases not matched to a gene; V was cut back by 7 bases and J by 4 bases. The CDR3 consists of 14 residues. The germline CDR1 and CDR2 sequences are DFQATT and SNEGSKA (reference sequence). As DNA, the CDR3 is TGCAGTGTAGCGGGAGGGCCTGGCACCGGGGAGCTGTTTTTT. It is translated as CSVAGGPGTGELFF.

This clonotype was observed a handful of times. This rearrangement joins TRBV12-3 or TRBV12-4 to TRBJ1-6, with a possible D match to TRBD1 (5 bases). CDR3 length: 14 amino acids. V was cut by 3 bases and J by 6 bases, with 9 bases left in between. CDR3 nucleotide sequence: TGTGCCAGCAGTTTGGGGCAGTTTAATTCACCCCTCCACTTT. This encodes CASSLGQFNSPLHF.

This clonotype was counted between two and nine times. The V gene is TRBV18, the J gene TRBJ2-2, with 8 bases aligning to TRBD2. The CDR3 extends over 17 amino acids. From germline, CDR1 is KGHSH and CDR2 LQKENI. Germline trimming cut 6 bases from V and 1 base from J; bases unmatched to any gene: 10. CDR3 coding DNA: TGTGCCAGCTCTCCGACTAGCGCAAGGGAGAACACCGGGGAGCTGTTTTTT. Protein: CASSPTSARENTGELFF.

This clonotype was counted at least ten times. The chain uses TRBV5-1 and TRBJ2-7; D is unclear. V lost 0 bases to trimming and J lost 4 bases, with 8 bases between them. This CDR3 is 13 amino acids long. Germline assignment: CDR1 SGHRS and CDR2 YFSETQ. The chain's CDR3 is CASSLATEYEQYF. The CDR3 bases are TGCGCCAGCAGCTTGGCCACAGAATACGAGCAGTACTTC.

This chain connects TRBV27 to TRBJ2-5, with D perhaps given as TRBD1 or TRBD2 (5 bases each). CDR3 length equals 14 residues. In germline, CDR1 is MNHEY, CDR2 SMNVEV (reference sequence). Trimming removed 0 bases at V and 4 bases at J, with 9 bases between. CDR3 nucleotide sequence: TGTGCCAGCAGTTTATCGAGGGGTTTAGAGACCCAGTACTTC. Amino acid sequence: CASSLSRGLETQYF.

The rearrangement links TRBV20-1 to TRBJ2-7, with a possible D match to TRBD2 (5 bases). The CDR3 spans 13 residues. CDR1 DFQATT and CDR2 SNEGSKA come from the germline V gene (reference sequence). Trimming removed 1 base from V and 4 bases from J, with 11 bases in between. CDR3 sequence (DNA): TGCAGTGCTAGAGTGGACGAGCGGTACGAGCAGTACTTC. Protein: CSARVDERYEQYF.

The chain couples TRBV5-5 to TRBJ2-3; 7 bases match TRBD2. Germline-derived CDR1 and CDR2 are SGHKS and YYEKEE (reference sequence). The CDR3 is 16 residues long. Trimming at V came to 0 bases and at J to 3 bases, leaving 7 bases not matched to a gene. The CDR3 protein is CASSLAWGGGTDTQYF. The CDR3 bases are TGTGCCAGCAGCTTGGCCTGGGGGGGGGGAACAGATACGCAGTATTTT.

The chain recombines TRBV12-3 or TRBV12-4 with TRBJ1-1, with D perhaps matching TRBD1 (5 bases). V was trimmed by 4 bases and J by 4 bases, leaving 13 bases between them. This CDR3 contains 14 residues. The CDR3 spells CASSSLTRGTEAFF. In nucleotides, the CDR3 is TGTGCCAGCAGTTCGCTTACAAGGGGCACTGAAGCTTTCTTT.

This clonotype was found a few times. The chain links TRBV11-2 to TRBJ2-5; TRBD1 matches at 9 bases. The CDR3 sequence is 17 residues long. After removal of 0 bases from V and 5 bases from J, the junction contained 10 bases not matched to a gene. Germline-derived CDR1 and CDR2 are SGHAT and FQNNGV. The chain's CDR3 is CASSLDPRTGVRETQYF. The CDR3, as DNA: TGTGCCAGCAGCTTAGACCCCCGGACAGGGGTGCGGGAGACCCAGTACTTC.

The CDR3 loop reads CASSLLLDSHADTQYF. In nucleotides, the CDR3 is TGTGCCAGCAGCTTGCTTTTGGACTCACACGCAGATACGCAGTATTTT. The chain carries TRBV7-8 and TRBJ2-3, with D tentatively TRBD2 (5 bases). This CDR3 has 16 amino acids. V was trimmed by 3 bases and J by 4 bases, leaving 17 bases between them. From germline, CDR1 is SGHVS and CDR2 FQNEAQ.

This rearrangement joins TRBV29-1 to TRBJ2-1; the D is unclear. Between the trimmed V and J ends, which lost 4 bases and 2 bases, there was a span of 12 bases. The CDR3 has 14 residues. In germline, CDR1 is SQVTM, CDR2 ANQGSEA. The CDR3 DNA reads as TGCAGCGTTGTACTTGCAGCCGCCTACAATGAGCAGTTCTTC. It specifies CSVVLAAAYNEQFF.

This clonotype has only a few counts. V and J are TRBV7-2 and TRBJ2-7; TRBD2 matches at 9 bases. Germline CDR1 SGHTA, CDR2 FQGNSA. This CDR3 region has 14 residues. With 5 bases clipped from V and 7 bases from J, the junction kept 9 bases outside the gene matches. CDR3 bases: TGTGCCAGCAGCCCCGCAGCGGGAGGTGATGAGCAGTACTTC. Translation gives CASSPAAGGDEQYF.

In this sample, this clonotype turned up a few times. V usage is TRBV2 and J usage is TRBJ2-2; D is unclear. Germline V gene sequence: CDR1 SNHLY, CDR2 FYNNEI. Trimming took 2 bases from V and 4 from J, leaving 8 bases between them. The CDR3 runs 14 residues. CDR3 residues: CASSESGSTGELFF. CDR3 sequence (DNA): TGTGCCAGCAGTGAATCTGGCAGCACCGGGGAGCTGTTTTTT.

The chain has TRBV29-1 and TRBJ2-7; 9 bases are shared with TRBD2. Looked up from germline, CDR1 is SQVTM and CDR2 is ANQGSEA. CDR3 length: 17 amino acids. V trimming: 6 bases; J trimming: 4 bases; junction bases outside the gene matches: 19. The CDR3: CSVALIEEASGIYEQYF. The CDR3 DNA follows: TGCAGCGTCGCCCTTATTGAGGAGGCTAGCGGGATTTACGAGCAGTACTTC.

Only a few counts were recorded for this clonotype. The chain combines TRBV7-2 with TRBJ2-3; D ambiguous. Per the germline V gene, CDR1 is SGHTA and CDR2 is FQGNSA. This CDR3 contains 13 residues. V lost 1 base, J lost 7 bases, and 9 bases lay in between. In nucleotides, the CDR3 is TGTGCCAGCAGCTTAGATCCGTCAAATACGCAGTATTTT. Protein sequence: CASSLDPSNTQYF.

This clonotype was observed a few times. V and J are TRBV6-2 or TRBV6-3 and TRBJ2-1; 8 bases are shared with TRBD2. Per the germline V gene, CDR1 is MNHEY and CDR2 is SVGEGT. Trimming took 6 bases from V and 4 from J; bases not matched to a gene: 14. CDR3 length: 17 amino acids. CDR3 nucleotide sequence: TGTGCCAGCAGCCTGAGTTGGGATAGCGGGAAATACAATGAGCAGTTCTTC. Protein sequence: CASSLSWDSGKYNEQFF.

There are a few counts of this clonotype. V usage is TRBV7-2 and J usage is TRBJ2-2; D gene unclear. CDR1 SGHTA and CDR2 FQGNSA come from the germline V gene. The ends were cut back, 5 bases at V and 5 bases at J, with 12 bases in the middle. The CDR3 has 14 amino acids. CDR3 sequence (DNA): TGTGCCAGCAGCCCTCGCCGCTTGACCGGGGAGCTGTTTTTT. This translates into CASSPRRLTGELFF.

This clonotype showed up just once. The rearrangement joins TRBV29-1 to TRBJ2-1, with D unclear. CDR1 SQVTM and CDR2 ANQGSEA come from the germline V gene. The CDR3 contains 12 residues. Trimming removed 4 bases from V and 6 bases from J, with 10 bases in between. CDR3 in amino acids: CSVGRLRNEQFF. The DNA of the CDR3 is TGCAGCGTTGGGCGATTGCGCAATGAGCAGTTCTTC.

The chain is built from TRBV19 and TRBJ2-1; D is unclear. The CDR3 loop spans 13 amino acids. Trimming took off 5 bases at V and 3 bases at J, with 8 bases between the two ends. CDR1 is LNHDA and CDR2 is SQIVND in the germline V gene (reference sequence). The CDR3 DNA reads TGTGCCAGTAGTCCCCGGGTCTACAATGAGCAGTTCTTC. Its translation is CASSPRVYNEQFF.

This clonotype was observed a few times. The rearrangement uses TRBV20-1 and TRBJ2-1, with 7 bases identical to TRBD1. The CDR3 length is 14 residues. J lost 4 bases, V lost 6 bases, and 9 bases had no gene match. Germline CDR1 reads DFQATT; CDR2 reads SNEGSKA (reference sequence). The DNA for the CDR3 is TGCAGTGCAAAGACAGGGTCCGCTTACAATGAGCAGTTCTTC. Amino acid sequence: CSAKTGSAYNEQFF.

This chain links TRBV7-9 with TRBJ2-7; D is tentatively TRBD1 or TRBD2 (5 bases each). Between the trimmed V and J ends, which lost 11 bases and 1 base, there was a span of 15 bases. Germline CDR1 SEHNR, CDR2 FQNEAQ (reference sequence). This CDR3 has 13 amino acids. CDR3 sequence: CASSGTASYEQYF. The DNA for the CDR3 is TGTGCCTCTTCCGGGACGGCGTCCTACGAGCAGTACTTC.

This clonotype came up a few times. The gene calls are TRBV7-9 and TRBJ2-7; D unclear. The V gene lost 2 bases and the J gene lost 2 bases, with 10 bases spanning the gap. The CDR3 extends over 14 amino acids. Germline assignment: CDR1 SEHNR and CDR2 FQNEAQ (reference sequence). CDR3 nucleotides: TGTGCCAGCAGCTTAACCGACTCAGCCTACGAGCAGTACTTC. Translating it yields CASSLTDSAYEQYF.

This clonotype showed up just a few times. CDR3 nucleotides: TGTGCCAGCTCACCACTAGCGTCAACCGAAGGGGAGCAGTACTTC. Translated: CASSPLASTEGEQYF. The V call is TRBV18, the J call TRBJ2-7, with D possibly matching TRBD2 (5 bases). V was clipped by 1 base and J by 7 bases, with 17 bases between them. This CDR3 is built from 15 residues. Per germline, CDR1 KGHSH and CDR2 LQKENI.

This clonotype was counted only a few times. The chain links TRBV7-2 to TRBJ1-1, with D uncertain. Trimming cost V 0 bases and J 3 bases, with 8 bases left between them. This CDR3 region has 14 residues. Germline V gene lookup returns CDR1 SGHTA and CDR2 FQGNSA. The CDR3 here is CASSLATAYTEAFF. The CDR3 coding sequence is TGTGCCAGCAGCTTAGCCACAGCGTACACTGAAGCTTTCTTT.